The present T cell receptor (beta chain) was sequenced within a study of yellow fever vaccine responses in identical twins (dated by TCRdb to 2016 to 2018). Regarding the research as a whole: Focusing on identical twins, the study followed the T cell clones that responded to the vaccine, and did so with precision.

Unmatched junction bases come to 3, with V trimmed by 5 bases and J by 1 base. Including the terminal cysteine and phenylalanine, the CDR3 comprises 15 residues. Kept here is only the CDR3 DNA, which spans 45 bases and is read in frame from base 1. Library generation was performed with RT-PCR. The sample was run on an Illumina HiSeq 2500. The public sequencing data were trimmed at Q25 with fastp and processed into clonotypes with MiXCR by TCRdb, which kept only in-frame beta chains. Each CDR3 protein appears once, grouped with its most common genes and DNA. This sample lists roughly 6,600 distinct CDR3 sequences; 80% to 85% were detected once. The top ten clones comprise around 3.4% of the sample. General findings and caveats noted by the study authors: According to the authors, in identical twins the way T cells responded to vaccination appeared partly convergent and partly personalized.

This clonotype was observed a few times. Its antigen is unknown. Qualities for individual bases were not recorded, and no much larger clone is one base off. Sequencing used T cells from blood (PBMCs), unsorted or a sorted subset (not recorded which), obtained before or after yellow fever vaccination (not recorded which). This chain joins TRBV12-3 or TRBV12-4 to TRBJ2-7, with 12 bases aligning to TRBD2. The sequence was collected from a woman in her late teens or twenties who received the yellow fever vaccine. Donor details come from another sample of the same person, matched by shared clones. The CDR3 region: CASSQTSGGSYEQYF. The nucleotide sequence reads TGTGCCAGCAGTCAAACTAGCGGGGGGTCCTACGAGCAGTACTTC.